The 11 T cell receptor beta chains in this list originate from one sample, sequenced in a study of T cells in Graves' hyperthyroidism and ophthalmopathy. TCR beta CDR3 sequences were amplified from RNA transcripts. During a first-round RT-PCR of the TCR CDR3, the HTBI primer set was used. Each CDR3 protein is one row after TCRdb ran MiXCR on the multiplex PCR reads. Counted here are around 300,000 distinct CDR3 sequences, around 19% occurring once; the ten biggest clones make up just under 40%. The sample was blood. The receptors were sampled from a man aged 50-59 years with Graves' ophthalmopathy.

This clonotype showed up just a few times. The J gene is TRBJ1-6, the V gene TRBV30; 10 bases are a match to TRBD1. Germline loops: CDR1 GTSNPN, CDR2 SVGIG (reference sequence). V lost 0 bases and J lost 9; bases outside the gene matches: 5. The CDR3 sequence is 15 residues long. The CDR3 region has the DNA TGTGCCTGGAGTGTACAGGGACAGGGGTCTTCACCCCTCCACTTT. Its protein product is CAWSVQGQGSSPLHF.

This clonotype was observed at least ten times. J is TRBJ2-4 and V is TRBV28; 8 bases agree with TRBD2. This CDR3 is built from 16 residues. V lost 6 bases and J lost 0; bases outside the gene matches: 7. Per the germline V gene, CDR1 is MDHEN and CDR2 is SYDVKM. The CDR3 DNA reads as TGTGCCAGCAGCCGGGGGGGATATCTAGCCAAAAACATTCAGTACTTC. Protein product: CASSRGGYLAKNIQYF. The full variable domain, rest sourced from reference TRBV28 and TRBJ2-4, is DVKVTQSSRYLVKRTGEKVFLECVQDMDHENMFWYRQDPGLGLRLIYFSYDVKMKEKGDIPEGYSVSREKKERFSLILESASTNQTSMYLCASSRGGYLAKNIQYFGAGTRLSVL.

This clonotype was seen repeatedly, ten times or more. This chain uses TRBV3-1 with TRBJ1-1; D remains ambiguous. Trimming left V 6 bases short and J 1 base short, with 15 bases between. Germline V lookup: CDR1 LGHDT, CDR2 YNNKEL (reference sequence). This CDR3 comprises 15 residues. CDR3 region: CASRPTSGKNTEAFF. For the CDR3, the DNA is TGTGCCAGCAGGCCCACCTCCGGGAAGAACACTGAAGCTTTCTTT.

This clonotype was recorded many times. The rearrangement joins TRBV11-2 to TRBJ1-5; 9 nucleotides line up with TRBD1. J was trimmed by 6 bases and V by 4 bases; bases with no gene match: 7. The length of the CDR3 is 15 residues. Germline V lookup: CDR1 SGHAT, CDR2 FQNNGV. CDR3: CASSSGTGIGQPQHF. The CDR3 DNA sequence: TGTGCCAGCAGCTCCGGGACAGGGATAGGTCAGCCCCAGCATTTT.

This clonotype was seen many times. CDR3 loop: CASTLTGGRMNTEAFF. As DNA, the CDR3 is TGTGCCAGCACTCTAACCGGGGGGCGGATGAACACTGAAGCTTTCTTT. This chain joins TRBV28 and TRBJ1-1; D might be TRBD1 (6 bases). The CDR3 sequence is 16 residues long. Germline CDR1 reads MDHEN; CDR2 reads SYDVKM. Trimming pared 7 bases from V and 0 bases from J, leaving 18 bases between.

Concerning this clonotype itself: The conserved phenylalanine or tryptophan normally closing the CDR3 is absent here, so this likely arose from a read error. The rearrangement joins TRBV11-3 to TRBJ2-7; maybe TRBD1 (5 bases). Trimming cost V 5 bases and J 2 bases, with 19 bases left between them. Germline CDR1 reads SGHNT; CDR2 reads YENEEA. CDR3 length equals 16 residues. The CDR3 DNA is TGTGCCAGCAGCATCCCACAGGACGACCTCCCCTACGAGCAGTACCTC. Its translation: CASSIPQDDLPYEQYL.

There are many counts of this clonotype. V and J are TRBV11-2 and TRBJ2-7; 9 positions match TRBD1. V trimming: 2 bases; J trimming: 5 bases; junction bases outside the gene matches: 7. The V gene's germline CDR1 is SGHAT and CDR2 FQNNGV. This CDR3 contains 15 residues. The CDR3 protein is CASSLTPGQGHEQYF. CDR3 sequence (DNA): TGTGCCAGCAGCTTAACCCCGGGACAGGGCCACGAGCAGTACTTC.

V and J are TRBV9 and TRBJ2-7; D is perhaps TRBD2 (6 bases). CDR1 is SGDLS, CDR2 YYNGEE, per germline. V was shortened by 3 bases and J by 1 base, with 14 bases between the two germline ends. The CDR3 sequence is 15 residues long. CDR3 loop: CASSETPSASYEQYF. The CDR3 nucleotides are TGTGCCAGCAGCGAAACTCCTAGCGCGTCCTACGAGCAGTACTTC.

This clonotype was seen ten or more times. The CDR3 nucleotides are TGCAGTGCTACCCTAGCGGGAGCCTACGAGCAGTACTTC. Translating gives CSATLAGAYEQYF. This chain connects TRBV20-1 to TRBJ2-7; TRBD2 matches 10 bases. The V gene end was trimmed by 4 bases and the J gene end by 2 bases; junction bases not matched to a gene: 2. Germline V gene lookup returns CDR1 DFQATT and CDR2 SNEGSKA (reference sequence). The CDR3 length is 13 residues.

This clonotype was seen ten or more times. The J gene is TRBJ1-2, the V gene TRBV5-1, with D perhaps TRBD1 (6 bases). Germline CDR1 reads SGHRS; CDR2 reads YFSETQ. There are 13 residues in the CDR3. V was trimmed by 4 bases and J by 3 bases, leaving 10 bases between them. CDR3 nucleotide sequence: TGCGCCAGCAGCCTTCGGACAGACTATGGCTACACCTTC. Its translation is CASSLRTDYGYTF.

This clonotype was found a few times. The rearrangement uses TRBV20-1 and TRBJ2-7; 12 bases line up with TRBD2. CDR3 length equals 17 residues. Germline CDR1 DFQATT, CDR2 SNEGSKA (reference sequence). Losses at the gene ends were 0 bases for V and 1 base for J; bases not matched to a gene: 7. CDR3: CSARDGLAGGPSYEQYF. CDR3 nucleotide sequence: TGCAGTGCTAGAGACGGGCTAGCGGGAGGGCCTTCCTACGAGCAGTACTTC.